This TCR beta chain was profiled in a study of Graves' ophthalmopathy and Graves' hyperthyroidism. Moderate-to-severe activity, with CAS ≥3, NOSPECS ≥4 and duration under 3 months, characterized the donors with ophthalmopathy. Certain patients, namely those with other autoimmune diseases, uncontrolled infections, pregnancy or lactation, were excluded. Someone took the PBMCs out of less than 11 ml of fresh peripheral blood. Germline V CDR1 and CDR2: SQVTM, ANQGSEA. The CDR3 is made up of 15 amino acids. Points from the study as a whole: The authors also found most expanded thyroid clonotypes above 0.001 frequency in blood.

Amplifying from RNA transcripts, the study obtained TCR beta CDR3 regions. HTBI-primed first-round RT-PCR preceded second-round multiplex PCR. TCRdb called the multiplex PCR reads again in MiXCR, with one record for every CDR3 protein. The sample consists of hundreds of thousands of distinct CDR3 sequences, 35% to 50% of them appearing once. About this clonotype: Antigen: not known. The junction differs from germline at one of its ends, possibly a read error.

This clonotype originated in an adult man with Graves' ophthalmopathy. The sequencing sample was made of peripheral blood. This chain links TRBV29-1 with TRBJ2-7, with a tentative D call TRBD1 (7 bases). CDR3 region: CSAMQGGSNSYGQYF. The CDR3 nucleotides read TGCAGCGCTATGCAGGGGGGTTCTAATTCCTACGGGCAGTACTTC.